The 17 T cell receptor beta chains below were found in one sample sequenced in a study of blood T cell repertoires in COVID-19. Here immunoSEQ multiplex PCR was the method, and the copy in TCRdb shows in-frame clones only, minus some. The sample includes about 150,000 clones, 75% to 80% of them seen just once. Sequenced: peripheral blood. Receptors originate from a man older than 75 with acute or convalescent COVID-19.

V usage is TRBV19 and J usage is TRBJ1-3; the D gene is possibly TRBD1 (5 bases). Trimming removed 7 bases at V and 0 bases at J, with 16 bases between. Germline CDR1 and CDR2: LNHDA and SQIVND (reference sequence). The CDR3 is made up of 16 amino acids. The CDR3 coding sequence is TGTGCCAGTATAGAGGACGGGGACTACTCTGGAAACACCATATATTTT. It is translated as CASIEDGDYSGNTIYF.

This clone was seen a few times. The same CDR3 can be traced to other DNA sequences in this sample. The genes are TRBV5-1 and TRBJ1-1, with 8 bases fitting TRBD1. Germline CDR1 and CDR2: SGHRS and YFSETQ. The J segment lost 5 bases and the V segment lost 4 bases, leaving 4 bases of the junction unmatched. This CDR3 spans 13 amino acids. Written as DNA, the CDR3 is TGCGCCAGCAGCGGAACAGGGGGAACTGAAGCTTTCTTT. This sequence encodes CASSGTGGTEAFF.

The gene calls are TRBV3-1 (or the pseudogene TRBV3-2) and TRBJ1-1; D is unclear. The V gene lost 2 bases and the J gene lost 2 bases, with 6 bases spanning the gap. Germline-derived CDR1 and CDR2 are LGHDT and YNNKEL (reference sequence). The CDR3 has 13 residues. The CDR3 spells CASSQRLNTEAFF. The CDR3 region has the DNA TGTGCCAGCAGCCAACGTCTAAACACTGAAGCTTTCTTT.

This chain joins TRBV6-5 and TRBJ2-5; TRBD2 matches 9 bases. This CDR3 spans 15 amino acids. With 5 bases clipped from V and 1 base from J, the junction kept 5 bases outside the gene matches. From germline, CDR1 is MNHEY and CDR2 SVGAGI. The CDR3 region is CASSPLAGLQETQYF. The CDR3 bases are TGTGCCAGCAGTCCTCTAGCGGGACTCCAAGAGACCCAGTACTTC.

The chain is built from TRBV11-2 and TRBJ2-1; 10 nucleotides align to TRBD1. V gave up 5 bases and J gave up 2 bases; unmatched junction bases: 3. The CDR3 is 15 residues long. Germline CDR1 is SGHAT and CDR2 is FQNNGV. CDR3 DNA sequence: TGTGCCAGCAGCACGGGACAGGGGACCTACAATGAGCAGTTCTTC. Its translation is CASSTGQGTYNEQFF.

The CDR3: CSVEDGQNYGYTF. DNA of the CDR3: TGCAGCGTTGAAGACGGACAGAACTATGGCTACACCTTC. The chain joins TRBV29-1 to TRBJ1-2; tentative D call: TRBD1 (6 bases). Per germline, CDR1 SQVTM and CDR2 ANQGSEA. Between the trimmed V and J ends, which lost 0 bases and 2 bases, there was a span of 7 bases. The CDR3 consists of 13 residues.

This rearrangement joins TRBV10-3 to TRBJ2-3, with D perhaps TRBD1 (6 bases). The CDR3 length is 16 residues. CDR1 and CDR2 from the germline V gene are ENHRY and SYGVKD. Trimming removed 1 base at V and 5 bases at J, with 16 bases between. CDR3 amino acids: CAISELRTAPGDTQYF. The CDR3 bases are TGTGCCATCAGTGAGTTGAGGACAGCCCCGGGAGATACGCAGTATTTT.

V is TRBV5-1 and J is TRBJ2-3; 7 nucleotides line up with TRBD1. The V gene end was trimmed by 1 base and the J gene end by 6 bases; junction bases not matched to a gene: 8. Germline CDR1 is SGHRS and CDR2 is YFSETQ. The CDR3 is 15 amino acids. The CDR3 nucleotides read TGCGCCAGCAGCTTGCAGGGGGAGAGGGTGGATACGCAGTATTTT. This sequence encodes CASSLQGERVDTQYF.

The V gene is TRBV5-1, the J gene TRBJ2-2, with D perhaps matching TRBD1 (5 bases). V lost 4 bases, J lost 1 base, and 11 bases lay in between. CDR3 length: 15 residues. Germline V gene sequence: CDR1 SGHRS, CDR2 YFSETQ. CDR3 sequence reads: CASSPRQLNTGELFF. In DNA form, the CDR3 reads TGCGCCAGCAGCCCTCGACAGCTGAACACCGGGGAGCTGTTTTTT.

The sample holds a few counts of this clone. The chain recombines TRBV5-1 with TRBJ2-2, with D perhaps matching TRBD2 (6 bases). The CDR3 length is 17 residues. V was shortened by 0 bases and J by 4 bases, with 16 bases between the two germline ends. Per the germline V gene, CDR1 is SGHRS and CDR2 is YFSETQ. The CDR3 sequence: CASSLAAHLASTGELFF. In nucleotides, the CDR3 is TGCGCCAGCAGCTTGGCTGCCCACCTAGCGTCCACCGGGGAGCTGTTTTTT.

The V and J genes are TRBV27 and TRBJ1-1; no reliable D call. CDR1 and CDR2 from the germline V gene are MNHEY and SMNVEV (reference sequence). The CDR3 is 11 residues long. V lost 10 bases, J lost 5 bases, and 11 bases lay in between. The CDR3 loop reads CATYLRTEAFF. The CDR3 DNA follows: TGTGCCACTTACCTAAGAACTGAAGCTTTCTTT.

The chain combines TRBV28 with TRBJ1-2, with a tentative D call TRBD1 (6 bases). Germline CDR1 is MDHEN and CDR2 is SYDVKM. The CDR3 is made up of 14 amino acids. Between the trimmed V and J ends, which lost 5 bases and 8 bases, there was a span of 18 bases. The CDR3 DNA sequence: TGTGCCAGCAGTCGCGACCAGACAGGTCGGGGCTACACCTTC. It yields the protein CASSRDQTGRGYTF.

This chain uses TRBV6-2 or TRBV6-3 with TRBJ1-5, with a tentative D call TRBD1 (5 bases). The CDR3 contains 13 residues. Germline CDR1 reads MNHEY; CDR2 reads SVGEGT. Trimming shortened V by 6 bases and J by 6 bases, and 12 bases separated the two germline ends. The CDR3 DNA reads TGTGCCAGCAGCCCCCAGGGAAGTCAGCCCCAGCATTTT. Amino acids: CASSPQGSQPQHF.

In this sample, this clone turned up a few times. The rearrangement joins TRBV5-1 to TRBJ2-1; 8 nucleotides align to TRBD2. CDR1 SGHRS and CDR2 YFSETQ come from the germline V gene. Unmatched junction bases numbered 15, after V lost 9 bases and J lost 7 bases. The CDR3 consists of 15 residues. For the CDR3, the DNA is TGCGCCACCCACAGGGATTCCACGGGGGGGAATGAGCAGTTCTTC. The encoded protein is CATHRDSTGGNEQFF.

This clone was seen just once. The chain couples TRBV7-9 to TRBJ2-1; D unclear. Trimming took 5 bases from V and 7 from J, leaving 6 bases between them. Germline CDR1 SEHNR, CDR2 FQNEAQ (reference sequence). The CDR3 consists of 11 residues. The CDR3 sequence: CASSPQNEQFF. The CDR3 DNA follows: TGTGCCAGCAGCCCTCAGAATGAGCAGTTCTTC. The variable domain in full, with the rest retrieved from reference TRBV7-9 and TRBJ2-1, is DTGVSQNPRHKITKRGQNVTFRCDPISEHNRLYWYRQTLGQGPEFLTYFQNEAQLEKSRLLSDRFSAERPKGSFSTLEIQRTEQGDSAMYLCASSPQNEQFFGPGTRLTVL.

The rearrangement links TRBV19 to TRBJ2-2, with 10 bases aligning to TRBD1. CDR3 length: 15 residues. J gave up 7 bases and V 5 bases, and 7 bases lay outside the gene matches. Germline V lookup: CDR1 LNHDA, CDR2 SQIVND (reference sequence). The CDR3 DNA reads as TGTGCCAGTAGTCTGACAGGGGGCTCTCACGGGGAGCTGTTTTTT. Amino acids: CASSLTGGSHGELFF.

This rearrangement joins TRBV5-1 to TRBJ1-6; 8 bases align to TRBD1. This CDR3 is built from 15 residues. Trimming took 0 bases from V and 6 from J; bases not matched to a gene: 2. The germline V gene encodes CDR1 SGHRS and CDR2 YFSETQ. CDR3 amino acids: CASSLGGTGNSPLHF. In DNA, the CDR3 is TGCGCCAGCAGCTTGGGGGGGACAGGTAATTCACCCCTCCACTTT.